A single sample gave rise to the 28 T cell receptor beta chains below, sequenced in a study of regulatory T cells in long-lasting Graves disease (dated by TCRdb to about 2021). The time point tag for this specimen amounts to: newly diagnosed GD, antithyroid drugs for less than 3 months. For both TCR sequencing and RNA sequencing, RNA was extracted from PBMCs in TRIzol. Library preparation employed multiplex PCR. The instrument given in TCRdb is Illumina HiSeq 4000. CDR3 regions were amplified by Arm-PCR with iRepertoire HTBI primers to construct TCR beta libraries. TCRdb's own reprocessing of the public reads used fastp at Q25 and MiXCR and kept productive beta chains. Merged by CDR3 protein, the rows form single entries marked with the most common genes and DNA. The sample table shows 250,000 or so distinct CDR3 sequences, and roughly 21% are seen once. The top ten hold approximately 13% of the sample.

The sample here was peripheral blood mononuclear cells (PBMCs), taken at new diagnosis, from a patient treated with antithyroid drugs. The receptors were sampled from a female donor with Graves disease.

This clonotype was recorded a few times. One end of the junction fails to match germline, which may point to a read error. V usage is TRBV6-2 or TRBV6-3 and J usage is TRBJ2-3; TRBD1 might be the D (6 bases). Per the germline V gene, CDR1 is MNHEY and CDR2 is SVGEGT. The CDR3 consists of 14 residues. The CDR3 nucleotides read TGTGCCGGCAGTTACGACGCAGGGGCCGATACGCAGTATTTT. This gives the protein CAGSYDAGADTQYF.

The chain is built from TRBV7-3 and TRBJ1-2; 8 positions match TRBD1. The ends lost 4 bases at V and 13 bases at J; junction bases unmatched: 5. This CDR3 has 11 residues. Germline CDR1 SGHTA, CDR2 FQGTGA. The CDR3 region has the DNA TGTGCCAGCAGCTCGACAGGGGTAATCACCTTC. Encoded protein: CASSSTGVITF.

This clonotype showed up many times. CDR3 in amino acids: CASSSGTLSAQYF. CDR3 in DNA: TGTGCCAGCAGTTCCGGGACCCTGTCGGCGCAGTATTTT. The chain is built from TRBV6-5 and TRBJ2-3; D is perhaps TRBD1 or TRBD2 (5 bases each). Trimming left V 4 bases short and J 10 bases short, with 15 bases between. Germline CDR1 reads MNHEY; CDR2 reads SVGAGI. The CDR3 is 13 amino acids.

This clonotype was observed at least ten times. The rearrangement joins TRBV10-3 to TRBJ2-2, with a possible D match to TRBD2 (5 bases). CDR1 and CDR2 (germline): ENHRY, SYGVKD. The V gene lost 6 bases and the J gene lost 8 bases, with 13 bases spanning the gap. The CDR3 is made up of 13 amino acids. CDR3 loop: CAISRTPGGELFF. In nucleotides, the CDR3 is TGTGCCATCAGCAGGACCCCGGGAGGGGAGCTGTTTTTT.

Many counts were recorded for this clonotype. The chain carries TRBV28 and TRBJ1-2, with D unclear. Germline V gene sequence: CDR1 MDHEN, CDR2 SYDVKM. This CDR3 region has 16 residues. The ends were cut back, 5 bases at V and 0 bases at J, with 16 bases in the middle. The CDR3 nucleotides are TGTGCCAGCAGTCCCTGGGCTCGGCTAGCTAACTATGGCTACACCTTC. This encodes CASSPWARLANYGYTF.

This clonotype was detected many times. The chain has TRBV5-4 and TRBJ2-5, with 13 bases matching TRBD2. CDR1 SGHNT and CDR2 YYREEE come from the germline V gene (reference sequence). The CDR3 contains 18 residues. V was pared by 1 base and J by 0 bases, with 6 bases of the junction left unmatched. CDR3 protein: CASSLLTSGRRYQETQYF. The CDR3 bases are TGTGCCAGCAGCTTGTTGACTAGCGGGAGGCGATACCAAGAGACCCAGTACTTC.

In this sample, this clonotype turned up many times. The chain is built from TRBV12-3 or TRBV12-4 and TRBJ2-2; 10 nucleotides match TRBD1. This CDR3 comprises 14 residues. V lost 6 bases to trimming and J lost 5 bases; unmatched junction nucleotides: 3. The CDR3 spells CASSRQGATGELFF. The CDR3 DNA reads TGTGCCAGCAGCCGACAGGGGGCTACCGGGGAGCTGTTTTTT.

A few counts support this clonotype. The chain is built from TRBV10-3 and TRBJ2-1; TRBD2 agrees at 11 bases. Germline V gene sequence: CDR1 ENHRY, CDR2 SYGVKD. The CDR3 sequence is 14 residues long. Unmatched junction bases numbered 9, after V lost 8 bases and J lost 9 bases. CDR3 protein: CAIGLAGGSGEQFF. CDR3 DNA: TGTGCCATCGGCCTAGCGGGAGGTTCAGGTGAGCAGTTCTTC.

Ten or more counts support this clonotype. The CDR3 DNA reads TGTGCCAGCACACAAGCCTCTGACAGGGGGCGTCAGCCCCAGCATTTT. It codes for CASTQASDRGRQPQHF. The rearrangement uses TRBV6-1 and TRBJ1-5; 10 bases fit TRBD1. CDR3 size: 16 residues. Germline-derived CDR1 and CDR2 are MNHNS and SASEGT. The V gene end was trimmed by 7 bases and the J gene end by 6 bases; junction bases not matched to a gene: 12.

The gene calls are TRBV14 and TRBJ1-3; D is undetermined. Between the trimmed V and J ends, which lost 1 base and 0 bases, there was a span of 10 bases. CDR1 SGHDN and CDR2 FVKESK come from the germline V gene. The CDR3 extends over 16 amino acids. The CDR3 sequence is CASSQGGTISGNTIYF. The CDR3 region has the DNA TGTGCCAGCAGCCAAGGGGGAACGATCTCTGGAAACACCATATATTTT. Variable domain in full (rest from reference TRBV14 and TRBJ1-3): EAGVTQFPSHSVIEKGQTVTLRCDPISGHDNLYWYRRVMGKEIKFLLHFVKESKQDESGMPNNRFLAERTGGTYSTLKVQPAELEDSGVYFCASSQGGTISGNTIYFGEGSWLTVV.

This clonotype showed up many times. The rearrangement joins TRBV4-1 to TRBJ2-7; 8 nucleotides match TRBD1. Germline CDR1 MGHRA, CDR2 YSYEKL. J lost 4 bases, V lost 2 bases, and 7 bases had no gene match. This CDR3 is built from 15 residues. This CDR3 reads CASSQLDRVEYEQYF. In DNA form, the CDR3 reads TGCGCCAGCAGCCAACTGGACAGGGTTGAATACGAGCAGTACTTC.

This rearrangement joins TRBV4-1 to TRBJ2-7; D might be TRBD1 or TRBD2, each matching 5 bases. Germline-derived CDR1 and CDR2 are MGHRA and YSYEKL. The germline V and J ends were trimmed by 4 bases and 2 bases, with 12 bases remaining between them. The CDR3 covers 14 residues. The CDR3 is CASSPRDPTYEQYF. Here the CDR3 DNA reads TGCGCCAGCAGCCCTCGGGACCCAACCTACGAGCAGTACTTC.

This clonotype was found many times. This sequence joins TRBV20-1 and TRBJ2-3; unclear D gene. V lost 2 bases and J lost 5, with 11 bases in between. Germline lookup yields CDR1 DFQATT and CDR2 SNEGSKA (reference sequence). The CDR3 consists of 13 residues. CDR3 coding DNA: TGCAGTGCTAGACCCAGAGCACGAGATACGCAGTATTTT. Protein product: CSARPRARDTQYF.

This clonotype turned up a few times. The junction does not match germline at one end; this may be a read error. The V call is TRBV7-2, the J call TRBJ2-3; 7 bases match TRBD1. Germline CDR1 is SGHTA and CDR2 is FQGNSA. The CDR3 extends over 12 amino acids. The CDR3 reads CATSLRQGAQYF. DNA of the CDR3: TGTGCCACCAGCCTTAGACAGGGAGCGCAGTATTTT.

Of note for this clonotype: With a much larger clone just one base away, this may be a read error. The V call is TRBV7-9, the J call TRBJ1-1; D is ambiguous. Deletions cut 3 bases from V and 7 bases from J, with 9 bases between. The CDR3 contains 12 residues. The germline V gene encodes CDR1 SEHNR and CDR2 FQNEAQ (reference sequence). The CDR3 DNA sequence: TGTGCCAGCAGCTTCAAGGGTCATGAAGCTTTCTTT. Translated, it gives CASSFKGHEAFF.

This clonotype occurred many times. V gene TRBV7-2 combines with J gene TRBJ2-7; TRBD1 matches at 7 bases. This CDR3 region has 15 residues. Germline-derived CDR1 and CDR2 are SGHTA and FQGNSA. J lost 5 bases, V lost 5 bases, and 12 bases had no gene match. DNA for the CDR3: TGTGCCAGCAGCCCTGAGTTACAGGGGCAGAACGAGCAGTACTTC. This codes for CASSPELQGQNEQYF.

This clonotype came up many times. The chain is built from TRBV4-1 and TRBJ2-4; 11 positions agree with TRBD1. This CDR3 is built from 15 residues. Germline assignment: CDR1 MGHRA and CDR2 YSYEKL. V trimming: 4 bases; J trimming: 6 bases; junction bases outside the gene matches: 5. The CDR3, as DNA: TGCGCCAGCAGCCGGGACAGGGGGTTGGGAAACATTCAGTACTTC. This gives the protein CASSRDRGLGNIQYF.

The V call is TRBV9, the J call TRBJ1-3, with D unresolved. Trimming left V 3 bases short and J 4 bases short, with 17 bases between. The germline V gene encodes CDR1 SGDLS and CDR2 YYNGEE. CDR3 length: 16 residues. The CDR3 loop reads CASSDRGRSGGNTIYF. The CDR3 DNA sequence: TGTGCCAGCAGCGACAGAGGCAGATCGGGAGGAAACACCATATATTTT.

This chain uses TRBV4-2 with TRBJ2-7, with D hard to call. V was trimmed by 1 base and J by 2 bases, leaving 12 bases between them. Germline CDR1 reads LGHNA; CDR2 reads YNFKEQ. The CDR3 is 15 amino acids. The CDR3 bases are TGTGCCAGCAGCCAAGTGGGATCTGCGGCCTACGAGCAGTACTTC. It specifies CASSQVGSAAYEQYF.

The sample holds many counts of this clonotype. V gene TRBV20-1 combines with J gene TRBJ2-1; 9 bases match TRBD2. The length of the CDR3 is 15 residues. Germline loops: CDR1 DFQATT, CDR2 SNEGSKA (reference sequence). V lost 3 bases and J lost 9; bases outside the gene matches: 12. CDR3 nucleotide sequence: TGCAGTGCTAGGGGGGTAGCGGGAGAAGGTGGTGAGCAGTTCTTC. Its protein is CSARGVAGEGGEQFF.

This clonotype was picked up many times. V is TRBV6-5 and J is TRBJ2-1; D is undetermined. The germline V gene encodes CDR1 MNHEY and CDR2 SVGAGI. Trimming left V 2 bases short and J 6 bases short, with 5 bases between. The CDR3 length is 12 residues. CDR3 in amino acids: CASSYPTNEQFF. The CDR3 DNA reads TGTGCCAGCAGTTACCCGACCAATGAGCAGTTCTTC.

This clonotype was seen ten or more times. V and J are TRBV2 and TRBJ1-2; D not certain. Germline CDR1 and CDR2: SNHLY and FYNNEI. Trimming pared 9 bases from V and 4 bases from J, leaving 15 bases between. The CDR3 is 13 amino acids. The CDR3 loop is CASSDPGFYGYTF. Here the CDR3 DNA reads TGTGCCAGTTCAGATCCAGGATTCTATGGCTACACCTTC.

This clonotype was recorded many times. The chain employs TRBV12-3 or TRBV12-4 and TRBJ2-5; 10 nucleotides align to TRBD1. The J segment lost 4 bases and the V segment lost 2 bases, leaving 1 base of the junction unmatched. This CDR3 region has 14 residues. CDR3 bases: TGTGCCAGCAGTTTACGGGACAGGGGAGAGACCCAGTACTTC. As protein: CASSLRDRGETQYF.

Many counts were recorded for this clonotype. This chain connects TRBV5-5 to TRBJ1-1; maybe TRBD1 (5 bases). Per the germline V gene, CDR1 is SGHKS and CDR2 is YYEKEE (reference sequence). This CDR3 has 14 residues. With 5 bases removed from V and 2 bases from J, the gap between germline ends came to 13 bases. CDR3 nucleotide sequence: TGTGCCAGCAGTTTCGGGACGGCCAACACTGAAGCTTTCTTT. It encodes CASSFGTANTEAFF. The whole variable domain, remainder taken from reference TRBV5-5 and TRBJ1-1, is DAGVTQSPTHLIKTRGQQVTLRCSPISGHKSVSWYQQVLGQGPQFIFQYYEKEERGRGNFPDRFSARQFPNYSSELNVNALLLGDSALYLCASSFGTANTEAFFGQGTRLTVV.

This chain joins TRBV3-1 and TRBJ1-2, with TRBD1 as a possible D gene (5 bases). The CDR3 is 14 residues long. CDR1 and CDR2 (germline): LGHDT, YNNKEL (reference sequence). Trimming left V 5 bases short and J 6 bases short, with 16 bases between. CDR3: CASSSPVRGDGYTF. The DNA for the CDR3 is TGTGCCAGCAGCTCCCCCGTTAGAGGGGATGGCTACACCTTC.

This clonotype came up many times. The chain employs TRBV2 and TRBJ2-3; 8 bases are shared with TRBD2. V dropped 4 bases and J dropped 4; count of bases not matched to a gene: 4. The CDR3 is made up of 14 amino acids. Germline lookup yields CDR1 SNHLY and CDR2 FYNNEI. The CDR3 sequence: CASSVLAGSDTQYF. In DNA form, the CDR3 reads TGTGCCAGCAGTGTGCTAGCGGGTTCAGATACGCAGTATTTT. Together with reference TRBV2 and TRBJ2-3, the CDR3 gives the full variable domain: EPEVTQTPSHQVTQMGQEVILRCVPISNHLYFYWYRQILGQKVEFLVSFYNNEISEKSEIFDDQFSVERPDGSNFTLKIRSTKLEDSAMYFCASSVLAGSDTQYFGPGTRLTVL.

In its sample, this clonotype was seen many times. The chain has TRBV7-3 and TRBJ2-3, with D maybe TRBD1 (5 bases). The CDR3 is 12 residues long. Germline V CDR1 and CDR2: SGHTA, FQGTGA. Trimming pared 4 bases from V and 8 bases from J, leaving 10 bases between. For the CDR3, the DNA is TGTGCCAGCAGCTGGCAGGGTGGTACGCAGTATTTT. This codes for CASSWQGGTQYF.

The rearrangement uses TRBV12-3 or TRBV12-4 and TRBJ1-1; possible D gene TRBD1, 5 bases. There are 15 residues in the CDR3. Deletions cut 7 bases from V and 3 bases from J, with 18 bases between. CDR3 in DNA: TGTGCCAGCACCGAATTTCGGGGGTCGTACACTGAAGCTTTCTTT. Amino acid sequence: CASTEFRGSYTEAFF.